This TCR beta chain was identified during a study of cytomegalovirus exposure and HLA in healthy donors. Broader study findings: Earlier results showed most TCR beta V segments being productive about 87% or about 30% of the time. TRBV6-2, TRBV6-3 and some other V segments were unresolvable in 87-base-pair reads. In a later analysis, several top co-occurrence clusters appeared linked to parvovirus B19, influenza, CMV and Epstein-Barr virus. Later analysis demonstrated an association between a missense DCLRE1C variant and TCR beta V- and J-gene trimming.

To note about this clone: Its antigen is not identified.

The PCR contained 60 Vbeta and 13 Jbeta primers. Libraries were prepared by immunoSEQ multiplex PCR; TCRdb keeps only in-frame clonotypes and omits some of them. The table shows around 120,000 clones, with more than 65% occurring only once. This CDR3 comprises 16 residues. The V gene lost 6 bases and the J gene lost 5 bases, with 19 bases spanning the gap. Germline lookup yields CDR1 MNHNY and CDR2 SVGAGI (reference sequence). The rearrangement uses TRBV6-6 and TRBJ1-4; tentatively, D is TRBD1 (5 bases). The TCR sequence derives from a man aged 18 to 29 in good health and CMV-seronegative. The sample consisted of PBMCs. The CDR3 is CASSPPGAGRNEKLFF. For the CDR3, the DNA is TGTGCCAGCAGCCCCCCCGGCGCAGGGCGAAATGAAAAACTGTTTTTT.